This T cell receptor (beta chain) came from a study of cytomegalovirus exposure and HLA in healthy donors. This CDR3 spans 13 amino acids. Germline V gene sequence: CDR1 LNHDA, CDR2 SQIVND (reference sequence). The V end was cut by 3 bases, the J end by 7 bases, with 10 bases between. Regarding the study as a whole: A few chains linked to CMV were shown in vitro to be specific for CMV antigens. A classifier reportedly called cytomegalovirus status with high sensitivity and specificity. In the 130 or so validation repertoires, a later analysis found that first-cohort TCR clusters tended to co-occur. Generally TCR sequences proved uncommon, though certain public TCRs appeared in numerous donors.

Here immunoSEQ multiplex PCR was the method, and the copy in TCRdb shows in-frame clones only, minus some. The sample lists approximately 300,000 clones; 80% to 90% were seen once. This clone was recorded a few times. Its antigen is unidentified. The source of this sequence is a woman under 30 in good health and CMV-seronegative. V and J are TRBV19 and TRBJ2-4; D is unclear. Sequenced sample: PBMCs. CDR3 nucleotide sequence: TGTGCCAGTAGTATTCAGGATGGCAACATTCAGTACTTC. As protein: CASSIQDGNIQYF.